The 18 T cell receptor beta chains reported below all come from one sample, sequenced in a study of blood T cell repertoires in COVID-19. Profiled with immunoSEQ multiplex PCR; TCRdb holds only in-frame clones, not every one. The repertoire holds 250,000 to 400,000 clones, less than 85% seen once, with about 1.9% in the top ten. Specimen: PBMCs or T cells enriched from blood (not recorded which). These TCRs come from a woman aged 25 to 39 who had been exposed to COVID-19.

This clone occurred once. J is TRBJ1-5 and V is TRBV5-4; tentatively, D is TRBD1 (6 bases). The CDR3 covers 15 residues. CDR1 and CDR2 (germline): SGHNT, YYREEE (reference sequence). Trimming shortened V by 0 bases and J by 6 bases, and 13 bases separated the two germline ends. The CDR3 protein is CASSLDRGAIQPQHF. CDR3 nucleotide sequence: TGTGCCAGCAGCTTGGATCGGGGGGCGATTCAGCCCCAGCATTTT.

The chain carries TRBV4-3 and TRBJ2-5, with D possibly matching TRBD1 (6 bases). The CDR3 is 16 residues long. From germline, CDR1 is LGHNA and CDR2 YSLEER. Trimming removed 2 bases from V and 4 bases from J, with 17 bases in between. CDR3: CASSQQTGFDGETQYF. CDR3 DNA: TGCGCCAGCAGCCAACAAACAGGGTTCGATGGAGAGACCCAGTACTTC.

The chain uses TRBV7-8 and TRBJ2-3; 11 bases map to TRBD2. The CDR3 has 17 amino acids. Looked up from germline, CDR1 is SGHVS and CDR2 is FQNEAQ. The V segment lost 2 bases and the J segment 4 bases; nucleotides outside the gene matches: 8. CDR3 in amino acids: CASSLRSGGAVADTQYF. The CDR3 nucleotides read TGTGCCAGCAGCTTACGTAGCGGGGGGGCCGTGGCAGATACGCAGTATTTT.

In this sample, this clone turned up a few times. CDR3 sequence (DNA): TGTGCCAGCAGCTTAGATCGTGGTAGCGGGAGTCCCTACAATGAGCAGTTCTTC. It translates to CASSLDRGSGSPYNEQFF. The rearrangement uses TRBV11-2 and TRBJ2-1; 9 nucleotides match TRBD2. This CDR3 is 18 amino acids long. The germline V gene encodes CDR1 SGHAT and CDR2 FQNNGV. V lost 0 bases and J lost 2; bases outside the gene matches: 8.

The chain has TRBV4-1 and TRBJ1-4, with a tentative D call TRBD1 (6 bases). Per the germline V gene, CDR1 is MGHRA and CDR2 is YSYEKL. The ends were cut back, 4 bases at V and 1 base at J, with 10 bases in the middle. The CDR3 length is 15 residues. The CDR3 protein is CASSREGGTNEKLFF. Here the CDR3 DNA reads TGCGCCAGCAGCCGAGAGGGGGGAACTAATGAAAAACTGTTTTTT.

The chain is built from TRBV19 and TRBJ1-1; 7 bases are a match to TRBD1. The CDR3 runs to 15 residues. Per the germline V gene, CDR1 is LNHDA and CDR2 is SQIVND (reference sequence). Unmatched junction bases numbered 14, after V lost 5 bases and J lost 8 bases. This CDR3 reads CASSSRSRGLTEAFF. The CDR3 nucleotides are TGTGCCAGTAGTTCTAGAAGTAGGGGGCTCACGGAAGCTTTCTTT.

CDR3 sequence (DNA): TGTGCCACCAGTGGAGAGCGGTCGGGAGAGACCCAGTACTTC. Translated, it gives CATSGERSGETQYF. The chain joins TRBV24-1 to TRBJ2-5; the D gene is possibly TRBD2 (5 bases). Germline V lookup: CDR1 KGHDR, CDR2 SFDVKD. The V gene lost 5 bases and the J gene lost 4 bases, with 13 bases spanning the gap. The CDR3 contains 14 residues.

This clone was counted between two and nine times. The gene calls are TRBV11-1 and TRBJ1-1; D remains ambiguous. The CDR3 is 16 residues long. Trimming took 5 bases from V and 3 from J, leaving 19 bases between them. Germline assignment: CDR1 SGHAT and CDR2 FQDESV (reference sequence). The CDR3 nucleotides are TGTGCCAGCAGCCCGGGATCACTCCAAAGGGACACTGAAGCTTTCTTT. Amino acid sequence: CASSPGSLQRDTEAFF.

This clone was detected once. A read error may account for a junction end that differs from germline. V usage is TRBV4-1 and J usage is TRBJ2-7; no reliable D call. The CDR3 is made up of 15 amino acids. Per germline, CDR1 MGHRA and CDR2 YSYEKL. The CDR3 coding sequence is TGCGCCAGCAGCCAAGACCCACTACGACCCTATTCTCTGTCCTTC. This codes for CASSQDPLRPYSLSF.

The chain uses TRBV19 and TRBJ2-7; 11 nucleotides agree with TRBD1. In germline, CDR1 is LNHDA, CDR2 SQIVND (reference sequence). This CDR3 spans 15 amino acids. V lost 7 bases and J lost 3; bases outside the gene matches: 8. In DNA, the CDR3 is TGTGCCAGTACCATGAGGACAGGGGGCTACTACGAGCAGTACTTC. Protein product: CASTMRTGGYYEQYF.

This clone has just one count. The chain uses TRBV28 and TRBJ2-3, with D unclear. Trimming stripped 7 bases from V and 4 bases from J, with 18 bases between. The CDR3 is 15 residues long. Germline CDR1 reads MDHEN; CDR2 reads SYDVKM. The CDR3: CASKSSGNWADTQYF. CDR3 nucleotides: TGTGCCAGCAAATCATCAGGAAATTGGGCAGATACGCAGTATTTT. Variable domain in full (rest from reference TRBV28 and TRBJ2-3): DVKVTQSSRYLVKRTGEKVFLECVQDMDHENMFWYRQDPGLGLRLIYFSYDVKMKEKGDIPEGYSVSREKKERFSLILESASTNQTSMYLCASKSSGNWADTQYFGPGTRLTVL.

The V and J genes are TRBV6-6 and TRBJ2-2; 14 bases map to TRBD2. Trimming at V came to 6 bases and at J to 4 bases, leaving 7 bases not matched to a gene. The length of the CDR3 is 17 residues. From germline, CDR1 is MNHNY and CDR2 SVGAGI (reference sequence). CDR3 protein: CASSRLAGGLVTGELFF. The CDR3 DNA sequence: TGTGCCAGCAGCCGACTAGCGGGGGGGTTGGTCACCGGGGAGCTGTTTTTT.

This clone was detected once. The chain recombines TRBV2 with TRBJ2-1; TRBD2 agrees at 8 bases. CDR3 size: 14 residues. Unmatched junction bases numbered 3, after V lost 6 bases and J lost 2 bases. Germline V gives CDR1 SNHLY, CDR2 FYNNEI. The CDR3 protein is CASRVSGTYNEQFF. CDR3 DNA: TGTGCCAGCAGGGTTAGCGGGACCTACAATGAGCAGTTCTTC.

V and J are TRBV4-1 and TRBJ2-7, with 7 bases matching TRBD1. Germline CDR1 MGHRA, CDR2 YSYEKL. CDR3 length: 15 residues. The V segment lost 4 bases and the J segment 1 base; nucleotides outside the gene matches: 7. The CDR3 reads CASSPKWTGSYEQYF. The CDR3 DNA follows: TGCGCCAGCAGCCCCAAGTGGACAGGTTCCTACGAGCAGTACTTC.

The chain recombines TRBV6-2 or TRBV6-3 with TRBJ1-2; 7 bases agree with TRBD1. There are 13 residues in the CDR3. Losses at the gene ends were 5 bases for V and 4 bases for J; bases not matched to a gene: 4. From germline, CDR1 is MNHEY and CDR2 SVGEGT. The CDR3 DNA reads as TGTGCCAGCAGTGTCGACAGGGTCTATGGCTACACCTTC. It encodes CASSVDRVYGYTF.

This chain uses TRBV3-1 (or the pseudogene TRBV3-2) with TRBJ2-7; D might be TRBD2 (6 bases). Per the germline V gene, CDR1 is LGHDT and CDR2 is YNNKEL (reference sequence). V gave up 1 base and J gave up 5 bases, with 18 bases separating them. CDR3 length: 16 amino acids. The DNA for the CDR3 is TGTGCCAGCAGCCAAGTAAGCGGGCTAGCGACCAACGAGCAGTACTTC. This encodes CASSQVSGLATNEQYF.

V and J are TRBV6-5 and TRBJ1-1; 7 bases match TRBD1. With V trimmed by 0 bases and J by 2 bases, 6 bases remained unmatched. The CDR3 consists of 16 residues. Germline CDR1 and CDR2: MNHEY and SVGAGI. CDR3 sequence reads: CASSYSLRQGNTEAFF. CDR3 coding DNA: TGTGCCAGCAGTTACTCACTTAGACAGGGTAACACTGAAGCTTTCTTT.

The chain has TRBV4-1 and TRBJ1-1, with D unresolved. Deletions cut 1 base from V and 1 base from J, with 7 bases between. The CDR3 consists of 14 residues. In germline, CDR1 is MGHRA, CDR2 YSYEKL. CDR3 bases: TGCGCCAGCAGCCAAGGCCGGGGGAACACTGAAGCTTTCTTT. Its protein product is CASSQGRGNTEAFF.